One T cell receptor (beta chain) is described in this entry. The entry originates in a study of shared clonotypes between healthy human individuals. Only in-frame clones appear in the TCRdb table, and some are missing; sequencing was by immunoSEQ multiplex PCR. Here the sample spans more than 2 million clones, roughly 95% being singletons. Naive CD8 populations comprised CD45RO-negative cells positively selected for CCR7, excluding terminally differentiated effector memory CD45RA+ cells. CDR3 length: 15 amino acids. V shed 0 bases and J shed 3 bases, with 12 bases lying between them. Germline V CDR1 and CDR2: MGHRA, YSYEKL.

This receptor was identified in a young man in good health. Some clones in this sample may be carry-over from other donors' samples. Sequences were obtained from naive CD8+ T cells from PBMCs. The chain links TRBV4-1 to TRBJ2-7; D remains unclear. This chain's CDR3 is CASSQEKSGFYEQYF. CDR3 sequence (DNA): TGCGCCAGCAGCCAAGAAAAATCCGGGTTCTACGAGCAGTACTTC.